This T cell receptor beta chain comes out of a study of response to subunit inactivated influenza vaccine. Details on this clonotype: Its antigen is unidentified.

TCRdb re-derived calls from the RT-PCR reads in MiXCR, one entry per CDR3 protein. The sample holds 550,000 to 800,000 distinct CDR3 sequences; roughly 14% are singletons and the top ten take more than 9%. Findings of the study overall: Few additional T cells are recruited per seasonal influenza vaccination, authors suggested.

This CDR3 is 16 amino acids long. Germline-derived CDR1 and CDR2 are SGDLS and YYNGEE. After removal of 3 bases from V and 4 bases from J, the junction contained 7 bases not matched to a gene. Source: PBMCs from blood, taken roughly 12 days after vaccination. The receptor comes from a man aged 45 to 65 who received an inactivated influenza vaccine. The chain has TRBV9 and TRBJ2-1, with 10 nucleotides matching TRBD2. This CDR3 is CASSAVGLARYNEQFF. CDR3 DNA: TGTGCCAGCAGCGCGGTGGGACTAGCGAGATACAATGAGCAGTTCTTC.